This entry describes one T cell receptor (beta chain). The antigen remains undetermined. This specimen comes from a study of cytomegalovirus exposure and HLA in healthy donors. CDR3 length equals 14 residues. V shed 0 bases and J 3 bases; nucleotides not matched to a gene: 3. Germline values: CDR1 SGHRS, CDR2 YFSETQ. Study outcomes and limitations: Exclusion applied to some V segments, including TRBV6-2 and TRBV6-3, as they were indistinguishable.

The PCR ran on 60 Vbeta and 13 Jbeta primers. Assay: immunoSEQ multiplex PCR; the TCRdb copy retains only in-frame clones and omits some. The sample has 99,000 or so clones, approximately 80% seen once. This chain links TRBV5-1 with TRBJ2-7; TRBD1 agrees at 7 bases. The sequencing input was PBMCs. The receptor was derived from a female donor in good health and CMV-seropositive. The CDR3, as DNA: TGCGCCAGCAGCTTGGACAGGGGTCTCTACGAGCAGTACTTC. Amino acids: CASSLDRGLYEQYF.